These 13 T cell receptor beta chains were sequenced from one sample in a study of Ad26.COV2.S vaccination and SARS-CoV-2 variants. Sample treatment: some 20 received Ad26.COV2.S at low or high dose, single or two shots; 5 received placebo; per-sample allocation not given. Collection of the samples took place on day 63 after the first injection of vaccine or placebo. Sequenced by immunoSEQ multiplex PCR; TCRdb stores in-frame clones only, minus some. The sample contains hundreds of thousands of clones, roughly 90% of which appear only once. The sequenced sample was peripheral blood, obtained in a trial of Ad26.COV2.S vaccine versus placebo. Receptors were obtained from a person between 18 and 65 years old who received the Ad26.COV2.S COVID-19 vaccine or a placebo.

The V and J genes are TRBV6-5 and TRBJ1-5, with D possibly TRBD1 on 5 matching bases. CDR3 size: 15 residues. Germline CDR1 MNHEY, CDR2 SVGAGI. The V end lost 5 bases, the J end lost 2 bases, and 13 bases lay between the germline ends. The CDR3 region has the DNA TGTGCCAGCAGTACCCGAGGGGCCGGCAATCAGCCCCAGCATTTT. Residues: CASSTRGAGNQPQHF.

The chain is built from TRBV18 and TRBJ1-5, with 10 nucleotides matching TRBD1. CDR3 size: 16 residues. J gave up 6 bases and V 0 bases, and 5 bases lay outside the gene matches. Germline V CDR1 and CDR2: KGHSH, LQKENI. Here the CDR3 reads CASSPPGQGSVQPQHF. The CDR3 region has the DNA TGTGCCAGCTCACCACCGGGACAGGGGTCGGTTCAGCCCCAGCATTTT.

The rearrangement links TRBV11-3 to TRBJ2-7, with D tentatively TRBD2 (5 bases). This CDR3 spans 21 amino acids. Trimming cost V 0 bases and J 6 bases, with 33 bases left between them. Germline V lookup: CDR1 SGHNT, CDR2 YENEEA. CDR3 in amino acids: CASSLEVLALASSRGPVEQYF. In nucleotides, the CDR3 is TGTGCCAGCAGCTTAGAAGTCTTGGCCCTAGCCTCCTCACGAGGCCCGGTCGAGCAGTACTTC.

The chain links TRBV6-5 to TRBJ1-6; unclear D gene. This CDR3 has 14 amino acids. The germline CDR1 and CDR2 sequences are MNHEY and SVGAGI. The ends were cut back, 8 bases at V and 7 bases at J, with 15 bases in the middle. CDR3 DNA sequence: TGTGCCAGCGGGGAGTTACGTGCAAATTCACCCCTCCACTTT. This codes for CASGELRANSPLHF.

The chain employs TRBV21-1 and TRBJ1-2; the table names TRBD1, a call not compared with the DNA. TRBV21-1 is an annotated pseudogene. The CDR3 extends over 14 amino acids. As DNA, the CDR3 is TGTGCCAGCAGCAAAGGGCAGGGTAACTATGGCTACACCTTC. Translation gives CASSKGQGNYGYTF.

This chain uses TRBV30 with TRBJ2-7; D is perhaps TRBD1 (6 bases). This CDR3 spans 13 amino acids. Per the germline V gene, CDR1 is GTSNPN and CDR2 is SVGIG (reference sequence). Trimming shortened V by 0 bases and J by 8 bases, and 14 bases separated the two germline ends. This chain's CDR3 is CAWSVGGSWKQYF. CDR3 DNA sequence: TGTGCCTGGAGTGTAGGGGGATCGTGGAAGCAGTACTTC.

The chain links TRBV10-2 to TRBJ1-6, with D tentatively TRBD1 (5 bases). There are 19 residues in the CDR3. Germline CDR1 and CDR2: WSHSY and SAAADI. The germline V and J ends were trimmed by 0 bases and 7 bases, with 22 bases remaining between them. CDR3 coding DNA: TGCGCCAGCAGTGAGTCGACGGCAGGGTTGGGGTATGGAAATTCACCCCTCCACTTT. The encoded protein is CASSESTAGLGYGNSPLHF.

This chain links TRBV7-9 with TRBJ1-1; D is uncertain. CDR1 is SEHNR, CDR2 FQNEAQ, per germline (reference sequence). The V and J ends lost 1 base and 0 bases respectively, with 6 bases between them. This CDR3 is 14 amino acids long. The CDR3 reads CASSLGVMNTEAFF. As DNA, the CDR3 is TGTGCCAGCAGCTTAGGGGTGATGAACACTGAAGCTTTCTTT.

Concerning this clone itself: The junction shows a germline mismatch at one end, possibly a read error. The rearrangement links TRBV5-1 to TRBJ2-7; no clear D gene. Germline CDR1 SGHRS, CDR2 YFSETQ. This CDR3 region has 12 residues. The CDR3 DNA reads TGCGCCAGCACGGGTTCTTCCTTCGAGCAGTACTTC. It specifies CASTGSSFEQYF. The full variable domain, with the rest looked up from reference TRBV5-1 and TRBJ2-7, is KAGVTQTPRYLIKTRGQQVTLSCSPISGHRSVSWYQQTPGQGLQFLFEYFSETQRNKGNFPGRFSGRQFSNSRSEMNVSTLELGDSALYLCASTGSSFEQYFGPGTRLTVT.

The chain recombines TRBV16 with TRBJ2-3, with 8 bases that match TRBD2. Per germline, CDR1 KGHSY and CDR2 FQNENV. The CDR3 totals 15 residues. V dropped 4 bases and J dropped 2; count of bases not matched to a gene: 5. Here the CDR3 DNA reads TGTGCCAGCAGCCTGACTAGCGCAATCACAGATACGCAGTATTTT. Translated: CASSLTSAITDTQYF. Combining the CDR3 with reference TRBV16 and TRBJ2-3 gives the whole variable domain GEEVAQTPKHLVRGEGQKAKLYCAPIKGHSYVFWYQQVLKNEFKFLISFQNENVFDETGMPKERFSAKCLPNSPCSLEIQATKLEDSAVYFCASSLTSAITDTQYFGPGTRLTVL.

V is TRBV2 and J is TRBJ2-1; D possibly uses TRBD1 or TRBD2 (5 bases each). Trimming cost V 7 bases and J 7 bases, with 17 bases left between them. The germline gives CDR1 SNHLY, CDR2 FYNNEI. This CDR3 contains 14 residues. The CDR3 loop is CASNLFGAENEQFF. In nucleotides, the CDR3 is TGTGCCAGCAATCTATTCGGGGCAGAAAATGAGCAGTTCTTC.

V gene TRBV6-5 combines with J gene TRBJ2-7; tentative D call: TRBD1 (6 bases). The CDR3 is made up of 15 amino acids. Germline CDR1 reads MNHEY; CDR2 reads SVGAGI. The V end lost 0 bases, the J end lost 0 bases, and 9 bases lay between the germline ends. The CDR3 loop is CASSYSTQGSYEQYF. The CDR3 nucleotides read TGTGCCAGCAGTTACTCGACACAGGGCTCCTACGAGCAGTACTTC.

This clone was seen a handful of times. J is TRBJ2-1 and V is TRBV5-1; D ambiguous. The V and J ends lost 7 bases and 14 bases respectively, with 22 bases between them. The CDR3 is made up of 13 amino acids. Germline CDR1 and CDR2: SGHRS and YFSETQ. In nucleotides, the CDR3 is TGCGCCAGCGGAGCTGCCCCCTCTCAAGGGAAGTTCTTC. Translating it yields CASGAAPSQGKFF.